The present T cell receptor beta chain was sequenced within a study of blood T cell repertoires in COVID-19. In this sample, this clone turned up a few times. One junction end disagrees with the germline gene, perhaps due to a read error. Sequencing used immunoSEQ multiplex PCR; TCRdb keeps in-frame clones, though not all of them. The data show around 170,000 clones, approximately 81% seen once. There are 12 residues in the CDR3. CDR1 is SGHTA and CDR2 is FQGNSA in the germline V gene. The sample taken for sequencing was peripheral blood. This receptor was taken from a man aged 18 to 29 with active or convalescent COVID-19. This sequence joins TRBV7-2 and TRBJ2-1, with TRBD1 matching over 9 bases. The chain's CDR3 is CASSLAGTGSIF. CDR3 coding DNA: TGTGCCAGCAGCTTGGCCGGGACAGGGAGTATCTTC.